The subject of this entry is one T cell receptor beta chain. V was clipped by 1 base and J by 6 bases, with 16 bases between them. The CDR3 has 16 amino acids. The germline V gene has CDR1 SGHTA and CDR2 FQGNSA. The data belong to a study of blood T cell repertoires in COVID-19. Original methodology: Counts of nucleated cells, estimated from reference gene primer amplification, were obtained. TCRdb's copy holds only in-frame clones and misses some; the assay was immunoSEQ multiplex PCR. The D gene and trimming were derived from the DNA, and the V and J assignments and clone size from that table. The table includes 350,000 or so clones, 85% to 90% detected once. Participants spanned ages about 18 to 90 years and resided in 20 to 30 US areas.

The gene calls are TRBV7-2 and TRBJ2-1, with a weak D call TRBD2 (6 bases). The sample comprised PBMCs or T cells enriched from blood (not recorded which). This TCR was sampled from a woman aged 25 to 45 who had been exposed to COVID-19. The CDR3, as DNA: TGTGCCAGCAGCTTAGGACGGCGGGACGGGGTCAATGAGCAGTTCTTC. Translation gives CASSLGRRDGVNEQFF.